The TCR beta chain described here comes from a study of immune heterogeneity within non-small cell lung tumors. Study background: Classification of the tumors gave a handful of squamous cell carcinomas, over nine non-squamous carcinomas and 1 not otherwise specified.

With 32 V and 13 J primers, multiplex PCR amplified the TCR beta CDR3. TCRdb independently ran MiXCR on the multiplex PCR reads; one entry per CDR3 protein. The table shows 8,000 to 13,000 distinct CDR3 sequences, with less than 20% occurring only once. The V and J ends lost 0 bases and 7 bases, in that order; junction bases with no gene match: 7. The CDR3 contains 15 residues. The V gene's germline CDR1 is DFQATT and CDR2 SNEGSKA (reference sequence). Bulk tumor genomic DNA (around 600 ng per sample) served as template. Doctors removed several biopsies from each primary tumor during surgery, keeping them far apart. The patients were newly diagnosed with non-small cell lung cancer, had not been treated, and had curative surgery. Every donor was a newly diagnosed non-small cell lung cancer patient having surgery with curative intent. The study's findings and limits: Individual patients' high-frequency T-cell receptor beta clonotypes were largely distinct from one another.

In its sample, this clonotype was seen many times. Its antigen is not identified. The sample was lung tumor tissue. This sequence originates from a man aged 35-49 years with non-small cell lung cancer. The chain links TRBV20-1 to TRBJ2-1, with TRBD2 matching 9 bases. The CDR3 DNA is TGCAGTGCTAGAGATTTGCGGGGGGGCCTGAATGAGCAGTTCTTC. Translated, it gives CSARDLRGGLNEQFF.